This T cell receptor (beta chain) was profiled in a study of blood T cells in healthy people across ages. The CDR3 is 14 amino acids. Trimming cost V 8 bases and J 7 bases; bases outside gene matches: 8. Next came a second PCR, run for about 7 to 12 cycles, which used a sample-barcoded 5' primer along with a J-beta primer mix. From the 5' RACE reads, TCRdb called clonotypes with MiXCR, one entry per CDR3 protein. This table holds about 1.5 million distinct CDR3 sequences, 40% to 45% found once. This rearrangement joins TRBV12-3 or TRBV12-4 to TRBJ1-4; 9 bases line up with TRBD1. The receptor's source is a woman in her late teens or twenties in good health. Sequencing used blood. CDR3 in amino acids: CASRNRGPGEKLFF. The CDR3 region has the DNA TGTGCCAGCCGAAACAGGGGGCCGGGTGAAAAACTGTTTTTT.